The clone carrying this T cell receptor (beta chain) occurred a few times. These data belong to a study of T cells in Graves' hyperthyroidism and ophthalmopathy. With V trimmed by 3 bases and J by 7 bases, 5 bases remained unmatched. In germline, CDR1 is DFQATT, CDR2 SNEGSKA (reference sequence). This CDR3 region has 12 residues. RNA transcripts provided the source from which TCR beta CDR3 regions were amplified. HTBI primers drove first-round RT-PCR of the TCR CDR3. TCRdb re-analysed the multiplex PCR reads in MiXCR, keeping a single row per CDR3 protein. The sample records about 480,000 distinct CDR3 sequences, around 14% being singletons. Hyperthyroidism was newly diagnosed in patients aged 18 to 65 (duration under 2 months).

The clonotype comes from a young woman with Graves' hyperthyroidism. The J gene is TRBJ1-2, the V gene TRBV20-1; 7 bases match TRBD1. Sequenced material: blood. The CDR3 loop is CSASWRGRGYTF. The CDR3 coding sequence is TGCAGTGCTAGTTGGAGGGGGCGTGGCTACACCTTC.